Below are 20 T cell receptor beta chains sequenced from a single sample in a study of T cells in Graves' hyperthyroidism and ophthalmopathy. Template material for amplifying TCR beta CDR3 regions consisted of RNA transcripts. HTBI primers were used for first-round RT-PCR of the TCR CDR3. TCRdb passed the multiplex PCR reads through MiXCR, listing each CDR3 protein once. The repertoire consists of roughly 570,000 distinct CDR3 sequences, with around 14% occurring once and the leading ten covering approximately 7.4%. Sequenced sample: blood. Source of these receptors: a woman in her twenties or thirties with Graves' hyperthyroidism.

This clonotype was detected many times. This rearrangement joins TRBV7-9 to TRBJ2-5, with 7 bases lining up with TRBD2. The germline V gene encodes CDR1 SEHNR and CDR2 FQNEAQ (reference sequence). The CDR3 is 13 residues long. Trimming cost V 5 bases and J 7 bases; bases outside gene matches: 7. The CDR3 sequence is CASSTSREGTQYF. The CDR3 DNA reads TGTGCCAGCAGCACCTCCAGGGAGGGGACCCAGTACTTC.

V gene TRBV19 combines with J gene TRBJ2-2, with D hard to call. This CDR3 is built from 15 residues. The germline V gene has CDR1 LNHDA and CDR2 SQIVND (reference sequence). Between the trimmed V and J ends, which lost 3 bases and 5 bases, there was a span of 13 bases. This CDR3 is CASSIPSRITGELFF. In DNA, the CDR3 is TGTGCCAGTAGTATCCCATCCCGTATAACCGGGGAGCTGTTTTTT.

The V call is TRBV10-1, the J call TRBJ1-2; no clear D gene. The germline gives CDR1 WNHNN, CDR2 SYGVQD (reference sequence). Trimming stripped 2 bases from V and 6 bases from J, with 16 bases between. The CDR3 covers 15 residues. The CDR3 is CASSERPSEENGYTF. CDR3 nucleotides: TGCGCCAGCAGTGAGCGCCCGAGCGAGGAGAATGGCTACACCTTC.

This rearrangement joins TRBV11-2 to TRBJ2-7; 9 bases are a match to TRBD1. The CDR3 loop spans 18 amino acids. Trimming cost V 5 bases and J 0 bases; bases outside gene matches: 14. Looked up from germline, CDR1 is SGHAT and CDR2 is FQNNGV. The CDR3 DNA follows: TGTGCCAGCAGCCCGGACAGGGGCCTTTATTTTAGCTCCTACGAGCAGTACTTC. It encodes CASSPDRGLYFSSYEQYF. The full variable domain, completed using reference TRBV11-2 and TRBJ2-7, is EAGVAQSPRYKIIEKRQSVAFWCNPISGHATLYWYQQILGQGPKLLIQFQNNGVVDDSQLPKDRFSAERLKGVDSTLKIQPAKLEDSAVYLCASSPDRGLYFSSYEQYFGPGTRLTVT.

This clonotype was seen repeatedly, ten times or more. This chain uses TRBV6-5 with TRBJ1-5, with D tentatively TRBD1 (5 bases). The V and J ends lost 5 bases and 2 bases respectively, with 13 bases between them. The germline V gene has CDR1 MNHEY and CDR2 SVGAGI. This CDR3 is built from 15 residues. The CDR3 DNA reads TGTGCCAGCAGTCGTGGTATGGGGGGCAATCAGCCCCAGCATTTT. Translating it yields CASSRGMGGNQPQHF.

The sample holds a few counts of this clonotype. Since a much larger clone is just one base distant, this may be a read error. This chain links TRBV30 with TRBJ2-7; D uncertain. Trimming removed 3 bases at V and 7 bases at J, with 10 bases between. The CDR3 consists of 11 residues. Germline CDR1 and CDR2: GTSNPN and SVGIG (reference sequence). As DNA, the CDR3 is TGTGCCTGGAGACCAGAGACGGAGCAGTACTTC. Translated, it gives CAWRPETEQYF.

In regard to this clonotype: This sequence may be a read error, since a much larger clone differs from it by one base. The V and J genes are TRBV30 and TRBJ2-7, with a possible D match to TRBD2 (5 bases). Germline loops: CDR1 GTSNPN, CDR2 SVGIG (reference sequence). This CDR3 region has 12 residues. V shed 6 bases and J shed 2 bases, with 11 bases lying between them. CDR3 loop: CACQRAAYEQYF. The CDR3 DNA sequence: TGTGCCTGCCAGAGGGCAGCCTACGAGCAGTACTTC. The whole variable domain, remainder taken from reference TRBV30 and TRBJ2-7, is SQTIHQWPATLVQPVGSPLSLECTVEGTSNPNLYWYRQAAGRGLQLLFYSVGIGQISSEVPQNLSASRPQDRQFILSSKKLLLSDSGFYLCACQRAAYEQYFGPGTRLTVT.

This clonotype showed up many times. The chain has TRBV20-1 and TRBJ2-3, with D maybe TRBD2 (7 bases). The CDR3 has 16 amino acids. The V end lost 6 bases, the J end lost 0 bases, and 19 bases lay between the germline ends. Germline-derived CDR1 and CDR2 are DFQATT and SNEGSKA (reference sequence). CDR3 DNA sequence: TGCAGTGCGGGGGGGGCGAAGGTCCCTAGCACAGATACGCAGTATTTT. It codes for CSAGGAKVPSTDTQYF.

This clonotype was observed at least ten times. The J gene is TRBJ2-3, the V gene TRBV5-1; tentative D call: TRBD1 (6 bases). The CDR3 extends over 15 amino acids. Germline V gene data show CDR1 as SGHRS and CDR2 as YFSETQ. The germline V and J ends were trimmed by 2 bases and 3 bases, with 13 bases remaining between them. DNA for the CDR3: TGCGCCAGCAGCTTTCGACAGGAATTAACAGATACGCAGTATTTT. This gives the protein CASSFRQELTDTQYF.

There are a few counts of this clonotype. V gene TRBV4-1 combines with J gene TRBJ2-1; 7 nucleotides align to TRBD2. The V segment lost 0 bases and the J segment 10 bases; nucleotides outside the gene matches: 6. Germline-derived CDR1 and CDR2 are MGHRA and YSYEKL. The CDR3 covers 14 residues. The CDR3 sequence is CASSQEGGGREQFF. DNA for the CDR3: TGCGCCAGCAGCCAAGAGGGTGGCGGGAGAGAGCAGTTCTTC.

This chain links TRBV20-1 with TRBJ2-3, with a tentative D call TRBD2 (6 bases). Germline lookup yields CDR1 DFQATT and CDR2 SNEGSKA (reference sequence). The CDR3 has 13 residues. The V end lost 8 bases, the J end lost 4 bases, and 16 bases lay between the germline ends. The CDR3 reads CSPLAERSDTQYF. The CDR3, as DNA: TGCAGTCCCTTAGCGGAGCGTTCAGATACGCAGTATTTT.

This clonotype was detected ten times or more. CDR3 region: CASSGGNTGELFF. CDR3 coding DNA: TGCGCCAGCAGCGGAGGGAACACCGGGGAGCTGTTTTTT. The genes are TRBV5-1 and TRBJ2-2; TRBD2 might be the D (5 bases). Trimming shortened V by 4 bases and J by 1 base, and 5 bases separated the two germline ends. This CDR3 is built from 13 residues. The germline gives CDR1 SGHRS, CDR2 YFSETQ.

DNA for the CDR3: TGTGCCAGCAGACAGGACAGCTCTGGGGCCAACGTCCTGACTTTC. As protein: CASRQDSSGANVLTF. The chain is built from TRBV6-1 and TRBJ2-6, with a tentative D call TRBD1 (6 bases). Germline V gene lookup returns CDR1 MNHNS and CDR2 SASEGT. This CDR3 comprises 15 residues. Trimming removed 6 bases at V and 0 bases at J, with 9 bases between.

This clonotype was seen only a few times. The chain recombines TRBV5-1 with TRBJ1-4; tentative D call: TRBD1 (6 bases). The CDR3 sequence is 15 residues long. CDR1 and CDR2 (germline): SGHRS, YFSETQ. V was cut by 2 bases and J by 0 bases, with 8 bases left in between. CDR3 in amino acids: CASSFRQATNEKLFF. Written as DNA, the CDR3 is TGCGCCAGCAGCTTCCGACAGGCAACTAATGAAAAACTGTTTTTT.

This clonotype was counted at least ten times. The V gene is TRBV7-2, the J gene TRBJ1-1; no clear D. Trimming removed 5 bases at V and 4 bases at J, with 14 bases between. This CDR3 has 14 residues. CDR1 and CDR2 from the germline V gene are SGHTA and FQGNSA. The CDR3 coding sequence is TGTGCCAGCAGCCCTCGGACCTGGGGCACTGAAGCTTTCTTT. Its translation is CASSPRTWGTEAFF.

In its sample, this clonotype was seen many times. This chain uses TRBV7-2 with TRBJ1-3; no firm D call. Germline-derived CDR1 and CDR2 are SGHTA and FQGNSA. The CDR3 length is 13 residues. Trimming shortened V by 3 bases and J by 7 bases, and 10 bases separated the two germline ends. The CDR3 reads CASSLDLANTIYF. In nucleotides, the CDR3 is TGTGCCAGCAGCTTGGACCTCGCTAACACCATATATTTT.

This clonotype showed up many times. The chain is built from TRBV3-1 and TRBJ2-3; TRBD2 might be the D (6 bases). In germline, CDR1 is LGHDT, CDR2 YNNKEL (reference sequence). CDR3 length equals 14 residues. V shed 3 bases and J shed 4 bases, with 11 bases lying between them. As DNA, the CDR3 is TGTGCCAGCAGCCACCTGGGGGAGGCAGATACGCAGTATTTT. This translates into CASSHLGEADTQYF.

The V call is TRBV6-1, the J call TRBJ2-7, with D perhaps being TRBD1 or TRBD2 (5 bases each). The CDR3 spans 14 residues. V gave up 9 bases and J gave up 2 bases, with 17 bases separating them. Per germline, CDR1 MNHNS and CDR2 SASEGT. The CDR3 protein is CASSMGDSPYEQYF. The CDR3 DNA follows: TGTGCCAGTTCTATGGGGGATTCCCCCTACGAGCAGTACTTC.

This clonotype was counted ten times or more. This chain links TRBV2 with TRBJ2-3; no clear D. Germline CDR1 and CDR2: SNHLY and FYNNEI. With 3 bases removed from V and 2 bases from J, the gap between germline ends came to 18 bases. The CDR3 has 17 amino acids. The CDR3 coding sequence is TGTGCCAGCAGTGAGGTTATAGGACCCACACTCACAGATACGCAGTATTTT. Its protein is CASSEVIGPTLTDTQYF.

This chain uses TRBV27 with TRBJ2-1; D is perhaps TRBD2 (6 bases). CDR1 is MNHEY and CDR2 is SMNVEV in the germline V gene (reference sequence). The germline V and J ends were trimmed by 4 bases and 6 bases, with 10 bases remaining between them. This CDR3 has 13 residues. The CDR3 coding sequence is TGTGCCAGCAGTTACCGGGACTTCAATGAGCAGTTCTTC. Protein: CASSYRDFNEQFF.